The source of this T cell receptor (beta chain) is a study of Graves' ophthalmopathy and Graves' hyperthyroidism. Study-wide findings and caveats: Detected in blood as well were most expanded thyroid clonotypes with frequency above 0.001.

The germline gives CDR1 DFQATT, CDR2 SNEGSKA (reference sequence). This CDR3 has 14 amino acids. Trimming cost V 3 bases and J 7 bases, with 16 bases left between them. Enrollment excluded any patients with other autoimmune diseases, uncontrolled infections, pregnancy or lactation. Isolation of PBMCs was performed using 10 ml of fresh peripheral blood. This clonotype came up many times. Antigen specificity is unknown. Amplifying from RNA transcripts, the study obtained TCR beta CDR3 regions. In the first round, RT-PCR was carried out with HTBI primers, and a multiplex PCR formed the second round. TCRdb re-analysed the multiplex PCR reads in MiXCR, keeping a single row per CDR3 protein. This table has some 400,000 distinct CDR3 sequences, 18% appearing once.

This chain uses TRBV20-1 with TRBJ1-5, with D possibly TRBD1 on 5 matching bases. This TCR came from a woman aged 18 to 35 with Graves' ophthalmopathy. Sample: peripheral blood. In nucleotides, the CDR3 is TGCAGTGCTAGGAAGTCGACAGAGTACCAGCCCCAGCATTTT. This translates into CSARKSTEYQPQHF.